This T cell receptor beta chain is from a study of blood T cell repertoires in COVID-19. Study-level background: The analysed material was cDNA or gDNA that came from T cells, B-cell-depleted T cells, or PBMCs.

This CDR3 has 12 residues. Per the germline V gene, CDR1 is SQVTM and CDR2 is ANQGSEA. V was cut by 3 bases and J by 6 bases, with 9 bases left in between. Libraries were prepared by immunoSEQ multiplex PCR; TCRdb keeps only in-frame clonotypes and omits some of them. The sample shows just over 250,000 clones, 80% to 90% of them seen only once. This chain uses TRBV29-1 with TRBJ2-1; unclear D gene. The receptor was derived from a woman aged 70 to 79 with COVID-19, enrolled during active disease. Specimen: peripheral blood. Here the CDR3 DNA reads TGCAGCGTTGACCCCTCCCGCAATGAGCAGTTCTTC. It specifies CSVDPSRNEQFF.